This T cell receptor beta chain was captured in a study of blood T cell repertoires in COVID-19. The method was immunoSEQ multiplex PCR; TCRdb's version includes in-frame clones alone and lacks a portion of them. The table lists more than 200,000 clones, 80% to 85% of them singletons. Germline lookup yields CDR1 SGHTA and CDR2 FQGNSA. The CDR3 has 15 amino acids. With 8 bases clipped from V and 1 base from J, the junction kept 6 bases outside the gene matches. This clone has only one observation. V and J are TRBV7-2 and TRBJ2-1; TRBD2 matches at 9 bases. This sequence originates from a man between 50 and 59 years old with active or convalescent COVID-19. Sequencing was carried out using peripheral blood. The CDR3 DNA sequence: TGTGCCAGCGGAAACAGCGGGGGGTCCTACAATGAGCAGTTCTTC. Translated, it gives CASGNSGGSYNEQFF.